Listed below are T cell receptor beta chains from one sample, sequenced in a study of blood T cells in healthy people across ages. TCRdb fed the 5' RACE reads into MiXCR, producing one record per CDR3 protein. The sample has over 600,000 distinct CDR3 sequences, less than 60% seen once; the top ten hold 15% to 20%. Sequenced material: blood. The source of these receptors is an elderly man in good health. Each CDR3 is given with its conserved first and last residue. The order of the fields is D gene, J gene, clone size, V gene, CDR3 protein, CDR3 DNA. D genes are given only for firm matches. Not all rows give a size; the values are once, few, many and, for expanded clones, a class.

>-|TRBJ2-5|-|TRBV10-3
CAANRDPGETQYF
TGTGCCGCTAACAGGGACCCCGGCGAGACCCAGTACTTC
>-|TRBJ2-3|-|TRBV28
CASSFQAFSTDTQYF
TGTGCCAGCAGTTTTCAAGCGTTTAGCACAGATACGCAGTATTTT
>-|TRBJ1-2|-|TRBV12-3/TRBV12-4
CACGQDYGYTF
TGTGCCTGCGGGCAGGACTATGGCTACACCTTC
>TRBD1|TRBJ2-3|few|TRBV2
CASNLQGSDTQYF
TGTGCCAGCAACTTACAGGGGAGTGATACGCAGTATTTT
>TRBD1|TRBJ2-4|-|TRBV3-1
CASSLTGTGLAKNIQYF
TGTGCCAGCAGCCTGACCGGGACAGGGCTAGCCAAAAACATTCAGTACTTC
>-|TRBJ2-2|-|TRBV11-3
CASSRASTGELFF
TGTGCCAGCAGCCGAGCTAGCACCGGGGAGCTGTTTTTT
>-|TRBJ2-3|-|TRBV11-2
CASSGLRYDTDTQYF
TGTGCCAGCAGCGGCCTTCGGTATGACACAGATACGCAGTATTTT
>-|TRBJ1-2|once|TRBV7-2
CASSPSSAILNYGYTF
TGTGCCAGCAGCCCGAGTTCAGCAATTCTCAACTATGGCTACACCTTC
>TRBD1|TRBJ1-1|-|TRBV2
CATGQEINTEAFF
TGTGCCACAGGACAGGAGATAAACACTGAAGCTTTCTTT
>-|TRBJ2-7|-|TRBV20-1
CSARPLKGGLSYEQYF
TGCAGTGCTAGGCCACTTAAAGGGGGACTTTCCTACGAGCAGTACTTC
>-|TRBJ2-2|-|TRBV20-1
CSARDGNRYTGELFF
TGCAGTGCTAGAGACGGAAATAGGTACACCGGGGAGCTGTTTTTT
>TRBD2|TRBJ2-2|-|TRBV10-3
CAISESGLAGPNTGELFF
TGTGCCATCAGTGAGTCGGGACTAGCGGGCCCGAACACCGGGGAGCTGTTTTTT
>TRBD2|TRBJ2-5|-|TRBV20-1
CSARGLAGEDQYF
TGCAGTGCTAGGGGACTAGCGGGAGAGGACCAGTACTTC
>TRBD1|TRBJ2-1|-|TRBV7-2
CASSQYGTGGLFF
TGTGCCAGCAGCCAATACGGGACAGGGGGTCTGTTCTTC
>-|TRBJ2-1|-|TRBV27
CASRVGVSYNEQFF
TGTGCCAGCCGAGTGGGGGTCTCCTACAATGAGCAGTTCTTC
>-|TRBJ1-4|-|TRBV7-2
CASSPTVVRPEKLFF
TGTGCCAGCAGTCCAACGGTGGTAAGGCCAGAAAAACTGTTTTTT
>-|TRBJ1-4|-|TRBV6-6
CASRKNEKLFF
TGTGCCAGCAGAAAAAATGAAAAACTGTTTTTT
>TRBD2|TRBJ2-7|few|TRBV29-1
CSVLAGHYEQYF
TGCAGCGTGCTAGCGGGACACTACGAGCAGTACTTC
>-|TRBJ2-1|many|TRBV12-3/TRBV12-4
CASSRTENEQFF
TGTGCCAGCAGTCGGACGGAAAATGAGCAGTTCTTC
>-|TRBJ2-7|few|TRBV5-1
CASSSQGSEYEQYF
TGCGCCAGCAGCTCACAGGGATCGGAATACGAGCAGTACTTC
>TRBD1|TRBJ2-3|-|TRBV20-1
CSARAPDRAHSDTQYF
TGCAGTGCTAGAGCTCCGGACAGGGCGCACTCAGATACGCAGTATTTT
>-|TRBJ2-5|-|TRBV12-3/TRBV12-4
CASSLSPGAFQETQYF
TGTGCCAGCAGTTTAAGCCCAGGGGCCTTTCAAGAGACCCAGTACTTC
>TRBD1|TRBJ2-3|-|TRBV4-3
CASSHWTGGPSTDTQYF
TGCGCCAGCAGCCACTGGACAGGGGGACCTAGCACAGATACGCAGTATTTT
>-|TRBJ2-7|-|TRBV4-3
CASSQDRAVVRQYF
TGCGCCAGCAGCCAAGATCGGGCAGTTGTCCGGCAGTACTTC
>TRBD2|TRBJ2-1|-|TRBV30
CAWSGGLAVNNEQFF
TGTGCCTGGAGTGGGGGACTAGCGGTCAACAATGAGCAGTTCTTC
>-|TRBJ2-7|few|TRBV18
CASSLSSVTYEQYF
TGTGCCAGCTCACTCTCTAGCGTAACCTACGAGCAGTACTTC
>-|TRBJ2-1|-|TRBV7-2
CASSGGVYNEQFF
TGTGCCAGCAGCGGTGGGGTATACAATGAGCAGTTCTTC
>TRBD2|TRBJ2-3|-|TRBV27
CASSRSGGGPSDTQYF
TGTGCCAGCAGCAGGAGCGGGGGAGGGCCCTCAGATACGCAGTATTTT
>-|TRBJ2-1|few|TRBV21-1
CASSNFRVAGEGPGNEQFF
TGTGCCAGCAGCAATTTTAGAGTAGCGGGAGAAGGACCGGGCAATGAGCAGTTCTTC